This T cell receptor beta chain was recovered during a study of cytomegalovirus exposure and HLA in healthy donors. The primer mix had 60 Vbeta and 13 Jbeta primers. The table came from immunoSEQ multiplex PCR; TCRdb's copy has only in-frame clones and leaves some out. The data hold more than 150,000 clones, with 76% observed a single time. This CDR3 has 15 amino acids. V shed 5 bases, J shed 1 base, and the junction held 3 bases outside the gene matches. Germline V gives CDR1 SGHTA, CDR2 FQGNSA. The chain recombines TRBV7-2 with TRBJ2-2, with 8 nucleotides matching TRBD2. The TCR sequence derives from a man between 18 and 35 years old in good health and CMV-seronegative. The source material was PBMCs. The CDR3 loop is CASSLGGGNTGELFF. CDR3 bases: TGTGCCAGCAGCCTCGGGGGGGGGAACACCGGGGAGCTGTTTTTT.